Below are 14 T cell receptor beta chains sequenced from a single sample in a study of blood T cell repertoires in COVID-19. Produced via immunoSEQ multiplex PCR; TCRdb's table is partial and in-frame only. In the table there are 250,000 or so clones, roughly 84% of which are singletons. Sequencing used peripheral blood. These receptors all come from a woman aged 40 to 50 who had recovered from COVID-19.

The V gene is TRBV19, the J gene TRBJ1-6; TRBD1 matches at 7 bases. There are 13 residues in the CDR3. V dropped 9 bases and J dropped 4; count of bases not matched to a gene: 3. Germline loops: CDR1 LNHDA, CDR2 SQIVND (reference sequence). The CDR3 region is CASRGQYNSPLHF. DNA of the CDR3: TGTGCCAGCCGGGGACAGTATAATTCACCCCTCCACTTT.

This chain joins TRBV5-8 and TRBJ2-1, with a tentative D call TRBD2 (6 bases). This CDR3 spans 15 amino acids. Germline V gene sequence: CDR1 SGHTS, CDR2 YDEGEE. Trimming pared 1 base from V and 2 bases from J, leaving 10 bases between. CDR3 DNA sequence: TGTGCCAGCAGCTTGTACCGGGGGACCTACAATGAGCAGTTCTTC. As protein: CASSLYRGTYNEQFF.

This clone was seen a single time. The V and J genes are TRBV6-5 and TRBJ2-3, with 9 bases that match TRBD1. Germline-derived CDR1 and CDR2 are MNHEY and SVGAGI. V lost 5 bases, J lost 9 bases, and 3 bases stayed unmatched. The CDR3 has 12 amino acids. The CDR3 DNA sequence: TGTGCCAGCAGTCCTGGACAGGGGACGCAGTATTTT. Translating it yields CASSPGQGTQYF.

This rearrangement joins TRBV5-1 to TRBJ1-1; the D is unclear. V lost 0 bases and J 0 bases, leaving 12 bases between the germline ends. The length of the CDR3 is 16 residues. In germline, CDR1 is SGHRS, CDR2 YFSETQ. The CDR3 reads CASSLGRSHVNTEAFF. CDR3 nucleotide sequence: TGCGCCAGCAGCTTGGGCAGGTCACACGTGAACACTGAAGCTTTCTTT.

The rearrangement links TRBV11-2 to TRBJ1-6; D is unresolved. Germline V gene lookup returns CDR1 SGHAT and CDR2 FQNNGV. V was shortened by 5 bases and J by 7 bases, with 18 bases between the two germline ends. The CDR3 is 16 amino acids. CDR3: CASSRSRTGRNSPLHF. The CDR3 DNA sequence: TGTGCCAGCAGCCGATCCCGGACGGGGAGAAATTCACCCCTCCACTTT.

The chain carries TRBV28 and TRBJ2-4, with D possibly TRBD2 on 5 matching bases. CDR1 is MDHEN, CDR2 SYDVKM, per germline. There are 15 residues in the CDR3. V was pared by 6 bases and J by 4 bases, with 16 bases between. The DNA of the CDR3 is TGTGCCAGCAGCTTAGCTACGGGAATGAAAAACATTCAGTACTTC. It is translated as CASSLATGMKNIQYF. The whole variable domain, remainder taken from reference TRBV28 and TRBJ2-4, is DVKVTQSSRYLVKRTGEKVFLECVQDMDHENMFWYRQDPGLGLRLIYFSYDVKMKEKGDIPEGYSVSREKKERFSLILESASTNQTSMYLCASSLATGMKNIQYFGAGTRLSVL.

This rearrangement joins TRBV28 to TRBJ1-2, with TRBD1 identical over 7 bases. The CDR3 length is 13 residues. V was pared by 5 bases and J by 8 bases, with 8 bases of the junction left unmatched. Germline-derived CDR1 and CDR2 are MDHEN and SYDVKM. DNA for the CDR3: TGTGCCAGCAGTGTGACAGGGTCGAGGGGCTACACCTTC. This sequence encodes CASSVTGSRGYTF.

The rearrangement links TRBV19 to TRBJ1-1, with D uncertain. This CDR3 spans 15 amino acids. V was clipped by 6 bases and J by 1 base, with 15 bases between them. Per the germline V gene, CDR1 is LNHDA and CDR2 is SQIVND (reference sequence). CDR3: CASRTRSNQNTEAFF. CDR3 DNA sequence: TGTGCCAGTAGGACCCGGAGCAATCAGAACACTGAAGCTTTCTTT.

The chain uses TRBV27 and TRBJ1-4, with 9 bases identical to TRBD1. Per the germline V gene, CDR1 is MNHEY and CDR2 is SMNVEV (reference sequence). V shed 5 bases, J shed 3 bases, and the junction held 13 bases outside the gene matches. This CDR3 has 18 residues. The CDR3 loop is CASSPRSQGAGANEKLFF. In nucleotides, the CDR3 is TGTGCCAGCAGTCCGAGGTCACAGGGGGCAGGAGCTAATGAAAAACTGTTTTTT. Together with reference TRBV27 and TRBJ1-4, the CDR3 gives the full variable domain: EAQVTQNPRYLITVTGKKLTVTCSQNMNHEYMSWYRQDPGLGLRQIYYSMNVEVTDKGDVPEGYKVSRKEKRNFPLILESPSPNQTSLYFCASSPRSQGAGANEKLFFGSGTQLSVL.

V usage is TRBV3-1 (or the pseudogene TRBV3-2) and J usage is TRBJ1-2; D unresolved. This CDR3 contains 15 residues. The ends were cut back, 4 bases at V and 8 bases at J, with 20 bases in the middle. CDR1 and CDR2 from the germline V gene are LGHDT and YNNKEL (reference sequence). The CDR3 region has the DNA TGTGCCAGCAGCCCGCCAGGTGAGGGCGAGACGGGCTACACCTTC. Translating gives CASSPPGEGETGYTF.

The rearrangement uses TRBV10-3 and TRBJ2-7, with 9 bases lining up with TRBD1. In germline, CDR1 is ENHRY, CDR2 SYGVKD. V trimming: 4 bases; J trimming: 4 bases; junction bases outside the gene matches: 5. The CDR3 runs 14 residues. The CDR3: CAISGRTGVYEQYF. CDR3 nucleotide sequence: TGTGCCATCAGTGGTCGGACAGGGGTGTACGAGCAGTACTTC.

This clone has at least ten counts. The chain links TRBV28 to TRBJ1-4, with unresolved D. Germline CDR1 MDHEN, CDR2 SYDVKM. The CDR3 totals 12 residues. V was pared by 5 bases and J by 8 bases, with 9 bases between. CDR3: CASSPDEEKLFF. The CDR3 region has the DNA TGTGCCAGCAGTCCCGATGAGGAAAAACTGTTTTTT. Full variable domain (outside the CDR3, taken from reference TRBV28 and TRBJ1-4): DVKVTQSSRYLVKRTGEKVFLECVQDMDHENMFWYRQDPGLGLRLIYFSYDVKMKEKGDIPEGYSVSREKKERFSLILESASTNQTSMYLCASSPDEEKLFFGSGTQLSVL.

This clone is a singleton in its sample. V is TRBV6-1 and J is TRBJ2-2; TRBD2 is a possible D gene (6 bases). CDR3 length: 15 amino acids. The V end was cut by 2 bases, the J end by 5 bases, with 12 bases between. Per germline, CDR1 MNHNS and CDR2 SASEGT. The CDR3 DNA sequence: TGTGCCAGCAGTGAAATCTGGGGAGGTACCGGGGAGCTGTTTTTT. It is translated as CASSEIWGGTGELFF.

V and J are TRBV19 and TRBJ1-5; D gene unclear. CDR1 and CDR2 from the germline V gene are LNHDA and SQIVND (reference sequence). The CDR3 is 12 residues long. Trimming shortened V by 1 base and J by 5 bases, and 3 bases separated the two germline ends. This chain's CDR3 is CASSIADQPQHF. CDR3 sequence (DNA): TGTGCCAGTAGTATAGCGGATCAGCCCCAGCATTTT.